This T cell receptor beta chain came from a study of CD8+ T cells in alopecia areata. This clone has only a few counts. Extracted from the samples, RNA was reverse transcribed into cDNA to serve as the sequencing template. Here immunoSEQ multiplex PCR was the method, and the copy in TCRdb shows in-frame clones only, minus some. The profile shows about 210,000 clones, roughly 44% of them singletons. Specified treatment: oral pan-JAK inhibitor, 5-10 mg twice daily. The sample was CD4+ T cells sorted from blood, taken at roughly week 36, from a patient treated with tofacitinib. This receptor was obtained from a human donor with alopecia areata.

CDR3 coding DNA: TGTGCCAGCAGCTTAGCTGGGGGAGGTTTCCAGCCCCAGCATTTT. Protein: CASSLAGGGFQPQHF. V and J are TRBV7-8 and TRBJ1-5; D may be TRBD1 (5 bases). CDR3 size: 15 residues. V gave up 0 bases and J gave up 7 bases, with 13 bases separating them. Germline CDR1 is SGHVS and CDR2 is FQNEAQ.